This T cell receptor (beta chain) was sequenced for a study of blood T cell repertoires in COVID-19. Study as a whole: Acute and convalescent COVID-19 specimens originated in the United States, Italy and Spain. T cells, B-cell-depleted T cells, or PBMCs supplied cDNA or gDNA.

This CDR3 has 14 amino acids. V lost 3 bases and J 8 bases, leaving 17 bases between the germline ends. From germline, CDR1 is DFQATT and CDR2 SNEGSKA (reference sequence). Per the original methods: Amplification of reference gene primers was used by the study to estimate nucleated cell counts. Assay: immunoSEQ multiplex PCR; the TCRdb copy retains only in-frame clones and omits some. V and J calls and clone size are as listed in that table; D and trimming were resolved from the DNA. The sample lists fewer than 100,000 clones; almost 85% were seen once. Seattle researchers signed up patients amid active infection and tracked them longitudinally.

This clonotype was sampled from a man aged 50-60 years with COVID-19, enrolled during active disease. The sequenced sample was peripheral blood. The V and J genes are TRBV20-1 and TRBJ2-1; TRBD2 might be the D (6 bases). The CDR3, as DNA: TGCAGTGCTAGTCTCACCGGGACTCGGGATGAGCAGTTCTTC. It codes for CSASLTGTRDEQFF.